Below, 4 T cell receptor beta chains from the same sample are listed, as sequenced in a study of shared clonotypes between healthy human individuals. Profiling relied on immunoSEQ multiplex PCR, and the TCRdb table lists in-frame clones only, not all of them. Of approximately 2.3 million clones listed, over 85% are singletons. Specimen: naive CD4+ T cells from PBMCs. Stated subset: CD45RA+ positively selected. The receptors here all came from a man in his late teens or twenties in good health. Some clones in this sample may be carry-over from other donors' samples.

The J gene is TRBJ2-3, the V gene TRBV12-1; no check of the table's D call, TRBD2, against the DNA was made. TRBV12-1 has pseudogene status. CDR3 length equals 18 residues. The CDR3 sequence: CASSRGLSRAGITDTQYF. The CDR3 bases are TGTGCCAGCAGCCGTGGTCTATCGAGGGCCGGGATCACAGATACGCAGTATTTT.

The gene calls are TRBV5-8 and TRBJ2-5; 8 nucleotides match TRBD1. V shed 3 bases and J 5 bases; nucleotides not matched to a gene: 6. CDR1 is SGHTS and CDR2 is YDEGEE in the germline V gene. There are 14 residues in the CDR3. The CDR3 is CASSSTGVLETQYF. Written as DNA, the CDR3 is TGTGCCAGCAGCTCGACAGGGGTGCTGGAGACCCAGTACTTC.

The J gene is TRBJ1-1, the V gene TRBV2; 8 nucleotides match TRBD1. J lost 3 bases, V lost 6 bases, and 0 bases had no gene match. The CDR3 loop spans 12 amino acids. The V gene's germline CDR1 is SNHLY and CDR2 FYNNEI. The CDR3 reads CASRDRDTEAFF. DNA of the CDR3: TGTGCCAGCAGGGACAGGGACACTGAAGCTTTCTTT.

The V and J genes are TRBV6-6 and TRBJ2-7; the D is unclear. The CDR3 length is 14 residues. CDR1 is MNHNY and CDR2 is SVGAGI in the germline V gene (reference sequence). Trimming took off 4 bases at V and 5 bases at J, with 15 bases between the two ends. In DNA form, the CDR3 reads TGTGCCAGCAGTTCCGTGGCTCAGGCCCACGAGCAGTACTTC. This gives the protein CASSSVAQAHEQYF.